The 22 T cell receptor beta chains below all came from one sample that was sequenced in a study of T-cell memory formation after mild COVID-19. TCRdb passed the 5' RACE reads through MiXCR, listing each CDR3 protein once. The sample yields around 340,000 distinct CDR3 sequences, about an eighth seen once. Sequencing was done on a sample of PBMCs or a T cell subset sorted from them (not recorded which). The receptors come from a man in his late teens or twenties who had mild COVID-19 (a few samples of this study predate the infection). Cell type and time point are not known.

This clonotype was counted a few times. The V and J genes are TRBV7-2 and TRBJ2-4, with D perhaps given as TRBD1 or TRBD2 (5 bases each). This CDR3 contains 14 residues. V shed 5 bases and J shed 9 bases, with 17 bases lying between them. From germline, CDR1 is SGHTA and CDR2 FQGNSA. CDR3 coding DNA: TGTGCCAGCAGCCAAGACGCTGGGGACGGCATTCAGTACTTC. Translation: CASSQDAGDGIQYF.

This clonotype was recorded a few times. V usage is TRBV7-6 and J usage is TRBJ2-3; 7 bases agree with TRBD1. The CDR3 sequence is 13 residues long. Trimming removed 5 bases from V and 6 bases from J; junction bases left unmatched: 5. CDR1 SGHVS and CDR2 FNYEAQ come from the germline V gene. The CDR3 DNA reads TGTGCCAGCAGCAGACAGGGTCGCGATACGCAGTATTTT. Translated: CASSRQGRDTQYF.

V is TRBV5-1 and J is TRBJ1-1; tentative D call: TRBD1 (5 bases). Per germline, CDR1 SGHRS and CDR2 YFSETQ. Between the trimmed V and J ends, which lost 2 bases and 7 bases, there was a span of 12 bases. This CDR3 is built from 13 residues. The CDR3: CASSFQGGGEAFF. As DNA, the CDR3 is TGCGCCAGCAGCTTTCAGGGAGGAGGTGAAGCTTTCTTT.

This clonotype was seen ten or more times. V is TRBV12-3 or TRBV12-4 and J is TRBJ1-5, with a possible D match to TRBD1 (6 bases). V lost 6 bases to trimming and J lost 4 bases, with 13 bases between them. The CDR3 is 14 residues long. The CDR3 loop is CASSPTGSNQPQHF. In DNA, the CDR3 is TGTGCCAGCAGCCCTACAGGGTCGAATCAGCCCCAGCATTTT.

This clonotype was counted between two and nine times. The chain is built from TRBV15 and TRBJ1-4, with D unclear. Germline loops: CDR1 LNHNV, CDR2 YYDKDF (reference sequence). The CDR3 extends over 13 amino acids. V lost 0 bases, J lost 4 bases, and 3 bases lay in between. DNA of the CDR3: TGTGCCACCAGCAGAGACGTTAATGAAAAACTGTTTTTT. Its protein product is CATSRDVNEKLFF.

The chain has TRBV14 and TRBJ2-5, with D perhaps assigned TRBD1 or TRBD2 (5 bases each). V was cut by 0 bases and J by 2 bases, with 16 bases left in between. From germline, CDR1 is SGHDN and CDR2 FVKESK. The CDR3 runs 17 residues. CDR3 nucleotide sequence: TGTGCCAGCAGCCAAGATCGAGGGGCAAACCTACAAGAGACCCAGTACTTC. Amino acid sequence: CASSQDRGANLQETQYF.

This CDR3 reads CASSLSPGPGYTF. The CDR3 DNA reads TGCGCCAGCAGCTTGTCTCCAGGGCCTGGCTACACCTTC. The chain carries TRBV5-1 and TRBJ1-2; D possibly corresponds to TRBD1 (5 bases). Germline V gene data show CDR1 as SGHRS and CDR2 as YFSETQ. V was pared by 1 base and J by 7 bases, with 11 bases between. The CDR3 spans 13 residues.

The chain joins TRBV7-2 to TRBJ1-2; D not certain. V was pared by 1 base and J by 4 bases, with 16 bases between. In germline, CDR1 is SGHTA, CDR2 FQGNSA. The CDR3 runs 16 residues. CDR3 protein: CASSLGLGIGGYGYTF. The CDR3 region has the DNA TGTGCCAGCAGCTTAGGGCTGGGGATTGGAGGCTATGGCTACACCTTC. The complete variable domain, with remaining parts taken from reference TRBV7-2 and TRBJ1-2, reads GAGVSQSPSNKVTEKGKDVELRCDPISGHTALYWYRQSLGQGLEFLIYFQGNSAPDKSGLPSDRFSAERTGGSVSTLTIQRTQQEDSAVYLCASSLGLGIGGYGYTFGSGTRLTVV.

The rearrangement links TRBV7-2 to TRBJ2-4; 9 nucleotides agree with TRBD2. The V gene end was trimmed by 6 bases and the J gene end by 1 base; junction bases not matched to a gene: 13. The CDR3 loop spans 18 amino acids. From germline, CDR1 is SGHTA and CDR2 FQGNSA. In DNA, the CDR3 is TGTGCCAGCAGGCGCCCGAGCGGGGGGCGGCGGGCCAAAAACATTCAGTACTTC. Amino acids: CASRRPSGGRRAKNIQYF.

A few counts support this clonotype. The J gene is TRBJ2-5, the V gene TRBV6-5; TRBD1 is a possible D gene (5 bases). The CDR3 is 14 amino acids. CDR1 MNHEY and CDR2 SVGAGI come from the germline V gene. Trimming cost V 1 base and J 1 base, with 7 bases left between them. CDR3 amino acids: CASSYFDSQETQYF. The DNA of the CDR3 is TGTGCCAGCAGTTACTTTGACAGCCAAGAGACCCAGTACTTC.

This clonotype appeared many times. V gene TRBV3-1 combines with J gene TRBJ1-6, with TRBD1 as a possible D gene (5 bases). CDR1 is LGHDT and CDR2 is YNNKEL in the germline V gene (reference sequence). V lost 3 bases, J lost 5 bases, and 14 bases lay in between. The CDR3 sequence is 16 residues long. The CDR3 protein is CASSHGWGRNNSPLHF. The CDR3 nucleotides are TGTGCCAGCAGCCATGGCTGGGGCAGAAATAATTCACCCCTCCACTTT.

This chain joins TRBV10-3 and TRBJ2-5; possibly TRBD2 for D (5 bases). V was pared by 0 bases and J by 5 bases, with 10 bases between. Germline V lookup: CDR1 ENHRY, CDR2 SYGVKD. This CDR3 is 14 amino acids long. The CDR3: CAISESRAVETQYF. The DNA for the CDR3 is TGTGCCATCAGTGAGTCGCGGGCGGTGGAGACCCAGTACTTC.

This clonotype was detected a few times. The CDR3 loop reads CASSPRDSLRETQYF. CDR3 sequence (DNA): TGTGCCAGCAGCCCCCGGGACTCTCTCCGGGAGACCCAGTACTTC. J is TRBJ2-5 and V is TRBV11-2; a possible D gene is TRBD2 (6 bases). Germline-derived CDR1 and CDR2 are SGHAT and FQNNGV. Trimming shortened V by 5 bases and J by 5 bases, and 18 bases separated the two germline ends. This CDR3 is built from 15 residues.

This clonotype has just a few counts. The chain combines TRBV20-1 with TRBJ2-1, with unresolved D. CDR1 is DFQATT, CDR2 SNEGSKA, per germline (reference sequence). Trimming left V 0 bases short and J 6 bases short, with 12 bases between. The CDR3 is 14 residues long. CDR3 region: CSARDLRSPNEQFF. CDR3 DNA sequence: TGCAGTGCTAGAGATCTGAGGTCCCCCAATGAGCAGTTCTTC.

This clonotype was seen a handful of times. The chain recombines TRBV7-2 with TRBJ2-7, with D perhaps assigned TRBD1 or TRBD2 (5 bases each). Germline CDR1 reads SGHTA; CDR2 reads FQGNSA. This CDR3 has 13 amino acids. The V end was cut by 3 bases, the J end by 6 bases, with 12 bases between. Written as DNA, the CDR3 is TGTGCCAGCAGCTTTAGAGGGGACGGCGAGCAGTACGTC. This encodes CASSFRGDGEQYV.

This clonotype was seen more than once but under ten times. The rearrangement links TRBV20-1 to TRBJ2-3, with a weak D call TRBD2 (5 bases). The CDR3 has 13 residues. Trimming stripped 6 bases from V and 8 bases from J, with 18 bases between. Germline V gene data show CDR1 as DFQATT and CDR2 as SNEGSKA (reference sequence). For the CDR3, the DNA is TGCAGTGCCCCTACCCAAGGGAGCGTTACGCAGTATTTT. Protein: CSAPTQGSVTQYF.

This clonotype was counted between two and nine times. This rearrangement joins TRBV6-2 or TRBV6-3 to TRBJ2-5; TRBD2 matches at 11 bases. Trimming removed 5 bases from V and 4 bases from J; junction bases left unmatched: 6. The CDR3 loop spans 15 amino acids. The germline V gene encodes CDR1 MNHEY and CDR2 SVGEGT. The CDR3 region is CASSVPLAGVETQYF. The CDR3 nucleotides read TGTGCCAGCAGTGTCCCACTAGCGGGGGTAGAGACCCAGTACTTC.

With regard to this clonotype: Germline is not matched at one junction end, which may reflect a read error. The CDR3 here is CASSPQGLPLYTEAFF. CDR3 nucleotide sequence: TGTGCCAGCTCGCCACAGGGGTTGCCTCTATACACTGAAGCTTTCTTT. V gene TRBV18 combines with J gene TRBJ1-1; 7 bases fit TRBD1. Germline lookup yields CDR1 KGHSH and CDR2 LQKENI. The length of the CDR3 is 16 residues.

J is TRBJ1-5 and V is TRBV6-6, with D possibly TRBD1 on 6 matching bases. Germline-derived CDR1 and CDR2 are MNHNY and SVGAGI (reference sequence). The CDR3 contains 16 residues. Trimming stripped 6 bases from V and 7 bases from J, with 22 bases between. The CDR3 DNA reads as TGTGCCAGCAGCTTCGAACCCCCAGGGGAAGGACAGCCCCAGCATTTT. Translation: CASSFEPPGEGQPQHF.

This clonotype came up a few times. The chain links TRBV6-2 or TRBV6-3 to TRBJ1-5; no reliable D call. Deletions cut 0 bases from V and 7 bases from J, with 10 bases between. Germline V gene sequence: CDR1 MNHEY, CDR2 SVGEGT. There are 14 residues in the CDR3. The CDR3 sequence: CASSYSSGSQPQHF. CDR3 in DNA: TGTGCCAGCAGTTACTCGAGTGGGTCCCAGCCCCAGCATTTT.

The V and J genes are TRBV6-5 and TRBJ2-1; a weak D match, TRBD2 (5 bases). CDR3 size: 13 residues. The germline V gene encodes CDR1 MNHEY and CDR2 SVGAGI. With 0 bases removed from V and 8 bases from J, the gap between germline ends came to 8 bases. This CDR3 reads CASSYSAADEQFF. CDR3 sequence (DNA): TGTGCCAGCAGTTACTCGGCAGCGGATGAGCAGTTCTTC.

This clonotype was seen a handful of times. The chain couples TRBV20-1 to TRBJ2-7; D is perhaps TRBD1 or TRBD2 (5 bases each). The CDR3 loop spans 15 amino acids. Germline V gene sequence: CDR1 DFQATT, CDR2 SNEGSKA (reference sequence). The V gene lost 0 bases and the J gene lost 8 bases, with 20 bases spanning the gap. Here the CDR3 reads CSAREWGKGDVQQYF. CDR3 bases: TGCAGTGCTAGAGAATGGGGGAAAGGGGACGTTCAGCAGTACTTC.